This TCR beta chain was identified during a study of CD8 T cells in ankylosing spondylitis. The study's findings and limits: According to the report, clones linked to the disease were significantly enriched in matched synovial fluid samples taken from ankylosing spondylitis patients.

Preparation of TCR beta libraries was done by quantitative 5'-RACE with molecular barcodes. TCRdb reanalysed the 5' RACE reads using MiXCR and keeps one entry per CDR3 protein. The sample holds about 240,000 distinct CDR3 sequences, roughly 8.2% seen once. This clonotype was seen at least ten times. The antigen is undetermined. V lost 6 bases and J 8 bases, leaving 17 bases between the germline ends. The CDR3 covers 14 residues. CDR1 and CDR2 (germline): MGHDK, SYGVNS. The chain has TRBV25-1 and TRBJ2-1; no definite D call. Material: blood, either unsorted or a sorted T cell fraction (not recorded which). This receptor was identified in a female donor with ankylosing spondylitis or in good health (not recorded which). The CDR3 sequence: CASRQALLPYEQFF. The CDR3 nucleotides are TGTGCCAGCAGGCAGGCCCTGCTCCCGTATGAGCAGTTCTTC. Combining the CDR3 with reference TRBV25-1 and TRBJ2-1 gives the whole variable domain EADIYQTPRYLVIGTGKKITLECSQTMGHDKMYWYQQDPGMELHLIHYSYGVNSTEKGDLSSESTVSRIRTEHFPLTLESARPSHTSQYLCASRQALLPYEQFFGPGTRLTVL.